This T cell receptor (beta chain) emerged from a study of blood T cell repertoires in COVID-19. Turning to the study itself: Samples representing acute and convalescent COVID-19 were sourced from the United States, Italy and Spain.

Trimming stripped 0 bases from V and 3 bases from J, with 10 bases between. CDR3 length: 15 amino acids. Germline-derived CDR1 and CDR2 are SGHNT and YENEEA. TCRdb's table, derived via immunoSEQ multiplex PCR, lists solely in-frame clones and lacks some. In the table there are about 130,000 clones, around 87% of which are singletons. Material: peripheral blood. This receptor was obtained from a woman aged 60-75 years with acute or convalescent COVID-19. The J gene is TRBJ2-3, the V gene TRBV11-3; D gene unclear. DNA for the CDR3: TGTGCCAGCAGCTTAGATCCGACCAGGACAGATACGCAGTATTTT. Protein sequence: CASSLDPTRTDTQYF.